The 26 T cell receptor beta chains reported below all come from one sample, sequenced in a study of T-cell reconstitution after alpha-beta-depleted transplantation in children. Unique molecular identifiers were incorporated during preparation of the TCRbeta library. TCRdb ran MiXCR on the PCR reads and lists one entry per CDR3 protein. This table holds under 300,000 distinct CDR3 sequences, approximately 10% found once. The specimen comprised peripheral blood, sampled 180 days after TCRalphabeta/CD19-depleted stem cell transplant. The receptors shown here come from a male patient aged 2-9 years who had a stem cell transplant for chronic granulomatous disease, so the T cells may come from the graft donor.

J is TRBJ2-5 and V is TRBV5-5; 9 bases are a match to TRBD2. Germline CDR1 is SGHKS and CDR2 is YYEKEE (reference sequence). The CDR3 consists of 15 residues. V shed 9 bases and J 2 bases; nucleotides not matched to a gene: 11. The CDR3 nucleotides are TGTGCCATGGGCCCTGGACTAGCGATACAAGAGACCCAGTACTTC. It codes for CAMGPGLAIQETQYF.

This clonotype was recorded at least ten times. The genes are TRBV28 and TRBJ1-2; maybe TRBD1 (6 bases). The germline V gene encodes CDR1 MDHEN and CDR2 SYDVKM. Trimming removed 2 bases at V and 7 bases at J, with 14 bases between. CDR3 size: 14 residues. CDR3 protein: CASSLHREGAGYTF. The CDR3 bases are TGTGCCAGCAGTTTACACAGGGAGGGTGCTGGCTACACCTTC.

V and J are TRBV20-1 and TRBJ2-1; tentative D call: TRBD2 (5 bases). The V and J ends lost 6 bases and 4 bases respectively, with 19 bases between them. CDR3 size: 15 residues. Germline V gene lookup returns CDR1 DFQATT and CDR2 SNEGSKA (reference sequence). This CDR3 reads CSAHPVEGKYNEQFF. CDR3 in DNA: TGCAGTGCCCATCCGGTTGAGGGAAAGTACAATGAGCAGTTCTTC.

Concerning this clonotype: Sequence at one end of the junction differs from germline and may be a read error. V is TRBV5-1 and J is TRBJ2-7; D could derive from TRBD1 or TRBD2 (5 bases each). Germline V CDR1 and CDR2: SGHRS, YFSETQ. This CDR3 contains 15 residues. CDR3: CACSFLNGASYEQYF. The CDR3 bases are TGCGCCTGCAGCTTTCTGAACGGGGCATCCTACGAGCAGTACTTC.

The sample holds many counts of this clonotype. As DNA, the CDR3 is TGCAGCGCTGGTCGGCAGAACACAGATACGCAGTATTTT. Its protein is CSAGRQNTDTQYF. The V call is TRBV29-1, the J call TRBJ2-3; D is uncertain. Germline V gives CDR1 SQVTM, CDR2 ANQGSEA. Deletions cut 7 bases from V and 2 bases from J, with 13 bases between. The CDR3 has 13 amino acids.

This clonotype was seen at least ten times. The chain employs TRBV7-2 and TRBJ2-2; a possible D gene is TRBD1 (6 bases). Trimming stripped 11 bases from V and 4 bases from J, with 11 bases between. Looked up from germline, CDR1 is SGHTA and CDR2 is FQGNSA. CDR3 length: 12 amino acids. The CDR3 DNA reads TGTGCCCTGGGGGCTTTCACCGGGGAGCTGTTTTTT. Its translation is CALGAFTGELFF.

This clonotype was seen many times. The V and J genes are TRBV29-1 and TRBJ2-3; 9 nucleotides match TRBD1. The CDR3 length is 14 residues. Germline values: CDR1 SQVTM, CDR2 ANQGSEA. Trimming cost V 4 bases and J 8 bases; bases outside gene matches: 10. CDR3 DNA sequence: TGCAGCGTTGTCAGGACAGGGGAAGGGGGTACGCAGTATTTT. It is translated as CSVVRTGEGGTQYF.

There are many counts of this clonotype. V gene TRBV24-1 combines with J gene TRBJ2-2, with TRBD1 matching over 7 bases. Germline loops: CDR1 KGHDR, CDR2 SFDVKD. The CDR3 extends over 14 amino acids. After removal of 7 bases from V and 1 base from J, the junction contained 2 bases not matched to a gene. CDR3 protein: CATSRTGNTGELFF. The CDR3 DNA sequence: TGTGCCACCAGCCGGACAGGGAACACCGGGGAGCTGTTTTTT.

In this sample, this clonotype turned up many times. The J gene is TRBJ1-5, the V gene TRBV2, with D unclear. Germline loops: CDR1 SNHLY, CDR2 FYNNEI. V lost 6 bases and J 6 bases, leaving 15 bases between the germline ends. The CDR3 consists of 14 residues. The CDR3 sequence: CASSDAPPGQPQHF. The CDR3 DNA is TGTGCCAGCAGCGACGCCCCCCCAGGTCAGCCCCAGCATTTT.

Ten or more counts support this clonotype. The V gene is TRBV4-3, the J gene TRBJ2-4; a weak D match, TRBD1 (5 bases). This CDR3 is built from 15 residues. CDR1 and CDR2 (germline): LGHNA, YSLEER. The V end lost 3 bases, the J end lost 3 bases, and 12 bases lay between the germline ends. CDR3 in amino acids: CASSQDTGYKNIQYF. CDR3 sequence (DNA): TGCGCCAGCAGCCAGGATACAGGCTACAAAAACATTCAGTACTTC.

This clonotype showed up many times. The V call is TRBV15, the J call TRBJ2-3, with TRBD2 matching 7 bases. V lost 3 bases, J lost 0 bases, and 6 bases stayed unmatched. CDR3 size: 16 residues. Germline assignment: CDR1 LNHNV and CDR2 YYDKDF (reference sequence). CDR3 in DNA: TGTGCCACCAGCAGCGGGGGGAAATCTAGCACAGATACGCAGTATTTT. Translated: CATSSGGKSSTDTQYF.

This clonotype was counted at least ten times. The chain carries TRBV5-1 and TRBJ1-5; a possible D gene is TRBD1 (6 bases). V was trimmed by 1 base and J by 5 bases, leaving 10 bases between them. Per germline, CDR1 SGHRS and CDR2 YFSETQ. The CDR3 is made up of 14 amino acids. Written as DNA, the CDR3 is TGCGCCAGCAGCTTGTGGTCAGGGGATCAGCCCCAGCATTTT. Translating gives CASSLWSGDQPQHF.

In regard to this clonotype: This may arise from a read error, as a much more abundant clone is one base away. The J gene is TRBJ2-1, the V gene TRBV20-1, with TRBD2 matching 8 bases. The germline V gene has CDR1 DFQATT and CDR2 SNEGSKA (reference sequence). The CDR3 runs 16 residues. The CDR3 loop reads CSASELGRAPYYEQFF. DNA of the CDR3: TGCAGTGCTAGTGAACTCGGGAGGGCCCCCTACTATGAGCAGTTCTTC.

This clonotype showed up many times. The chain uses TRBV18 and TRBJ2-5; D call uncertain. The V end lost 3 bases, the J end lost 5 bases, and 10 bases lay between the germline ends. CDR3 length: 13 amino acids. CDR1 is KGHSH and CDR2 is LQKENI in the germline V gene. The DNA for the CDR3 is TGTGCCAGCTCACCGAGCAGATGGGAGACCCAGTACTTC. Translation: CASSPSRWETQYF.

Regarding this clonotype: A single base separates this from a much larger clone, so it may be a read error. The chain carries TRBV5-5 and TRBJ2-5; D is perhaps TRBD2 (6 bases). Germline assignment: CDR1 SGHKS and CDR2 YYEKEE (reference sequence). Trimming pared 2 bases from V and 5 bases from J, leaving 25 bases between. The CDR3 spans 18 residues. The chain's CDR3 is CASSFFLPSDSPGETQYF. CDR3 DNA: TGTGCCAGCAGCTTTTTTCTGCCTAGCGACAGCCCCGGGGAGACCCAGTACTTC.

The sample holds many counts of this clonotype. This chain uses TRBV28 with TRBJ2-1; no definite D call. V lost 8 bases to trimming and J lost 9 bases, with 11 bases between them. Germline loops: CDR1 MDHEN, CDR2 SYDVKM. The CDR3 is made up of 11 amino acids. The CDR3, as DNA: TGTGCCAGCCTAGGTTGGGGTGAGCAGTTCTTC. Amino acids: CASLGWGEQFF.

This clonotype was counted at least ten times. In DNA, the CDR3 is TGTGCCAGCAGTCCCCCGGACATTCAGTACTTC. It yields the protein CASSPPDIQYF. V is TRBV27 and J is TRBJ2-4; D unclear. Germline V CDR1 and CDR2: MNHEY, SMNVEV (reference sequence). This CDR3 is 11 amino acids long. The ends were cut back, 5 bases at V and 8 bases at J, with 7 bases in the middle.

The table lists this clonotype with a few counts. This rearrangement joins TRBV18 to TRBJ1-2, with 9 bases matching TRBD1. CDR1 and CDR2 (germline): KGHSH, LQKENI. This CDR3 contains 15 residues. Trimming at V came to 1 base and at J to 8 bases, leaving 8 bases not matched to a gene. CDR3 protein: CASSPLPGQGGGYTF. Here the CDR3 DNA reads TGTGCCAGCTCACCACTGCCGGGACAGGGTGGAGGCTACACCTTC.

This clonotype showed up many times. The gene calls are TRBV5-5 and TRBJ1-1, with D uncertain. The V and J ends lost 0 bases and 3 bases respectively, with 9 bases between them. This CDR3 is 14 amino acids long. Germline CDR1 SGHKS, CDR2 YYEKEE (reference sequence). The CDR3 coding sequence is TGTGCCAGCAGCTTGGCGTACGGGTACACTGAAGCTTTCTTT. Amino acid sequence: CASSLAYGYTEAFF.

At least ten counts were recorded for this clonotype. The chain carries TRBV9 and TRBJ2-1, with 12 nucleotides matching TRBD2. This CDR3 is 17 amino acids long. V lost 3 bases to trimming and J lost 5 bases; unmatched junction nucleotides: 9. The V gene's germline CDR1 is SGDLS and CDR2 YYNGEE. CDR3: CASSGTSGAPPDNEQFF. In DNA, the CDR3 is TGTGCCAGCAGCGGGACTAGCGGGGCCCCTCCAGACAATGAGCAGTTCTTC.

This clonotype was seen at least ten times. The chain employs TRBV20-1 and TRBJ2-3; no clear D. The CDR3 spans 14 residues. Trimming removed 6 bases at V and 0 bases at J, with 13 bases between. Germline V gene data show CDR1 as DFQATT and CDR2 as SNEGSKA (reference sequence). The CDR3 loop is CSAHSRRSTDTQYF. CDR3 in DNA: TGCAGTGCCCACTCGAGGCGGAGCACAGATACGCAGTATTTT.

This clonotype has at least ten counts. The chain links TRBV20-1 to TRBJ1-1, with 10 bases matching TRBD1. Germline V lookup: CDR1 DFQATT, CDR2 SNEGSKA (reference sequence). V was clipped by 3 bases and J by 6 bases; unmatched bases: 7. This CDR3 spans 14 amino acids. The CDR3 region has the DNA TGCAGTGCTAGGGGACAGGGGAAGTACTCTGAAGCTTTCTTT. It encodes CSARGQGKYSEAFF.

This clonotype was counted many times. V is TRBV5-1 and J is TRBJ2-5; 8 nucleotides agree with TRBD1. Trimming took 1 base from V and 5 from J; bases not matched to a gene: 1. In germline, CDR1 is SGHRS, CDR2 YFSETQ. The CDR3 is 13 amino acids. DNA of the CDR3: TGCGCCAGCAGCTTGCAGGGGGCGGAGACCCAGTACTTC. Translated: CASSLQGAETQYF.

This clonotype was recorded at least ten times. The gene calls are TRBV28 and TRBJ2-5, with a weak D call TRBD2 (6 bases). Germline V gene sequence: CDR1 MDHEN, CDR2 SYDVKM. The V and J ends lost 8 bases and 2 bases respectively, with 12 bases between them. The CDR3 spans 13 residues. The CDR3, as DNA: TGTGCCAGCCTGGGGACTTTACAAGAGACCCAGTACTTC. Its protein product is CASLGTLQETQYF.

This clonotype has a count of ten or more. This chain connects TRBV20-1 to TRBJ2-1, with 12 bases identical to TRBD2. The germline gives CDR1 DFQATT, CDR2 SNEGSKA (reference sequence). The junction had 10 bases not matched to a gene; V was cut back by 2 bases and J by 8 bases. The CDR3 is 16 amino acids. CDR3 amino acids: CSARSVTSGSPYEQFF. The CDR3 DNA is TGCAGTGCTAGATCCGTGACTAGCGGGAGTCCCTATGAGCAGTTCTTC.

The table lists this clonotype with many counts. This chain connects TRBV28 to TRBJ1-5; no definite D call. CDR1 is MDHEN and CDR2 is SYDVKM in the germline V gene. Trimming removed 6 bases from V and 7 bases from J, with 16 bases in between. The CDR3 has 14 amino acids. The DNA for the CDR3 is TGTGCCAGCAGCCCTGGTGAGGTTGGACAGCCCCAGCATTTT. Residues: CASSPGEVGQPQHF. The whole variable domain, filled in from reference TRBV28 and TRBJ1-5, reads DVKVTQSSRYLVKRTGEKVFLECVQDMDHENMFWYRQDPGLGLRLIYFSYDVKMKEKGDIPEGYSVSREKKERFSLILESASTNQTSMYLCASSPGEVGQPQHFGDGTRLSIL.